The 25 T cell receptor beta chains presented below share a single source sample, sequenced in a study of shared clonotypes between healthy human individuals. TCRdb's copy holds only in-frame clones and misses some; the assay was immunoSEQ multiplex PCR. This table holds 1.4 million or so clones, approximately 98.5% found once. The sample taken for sequencing was naive CD4+ T cells sorted from blood. Subset noted: CD45RA+ positively selected. The receptors originated from a man in his thirties or forties in good health.

J is TRBJ2-1 and V is TRBV5-5; maybe TRBD1 (6 bases). The CDR3 runs 16 residues. CDR1 and CDR2 (germline): SGHKS, YYEKEE (reference sequence). Trimming stripped 5 bases from V and 5 bases from J, with 20 bases between. The CDR3 protein is CASSLPLGAGNNEQFF. The DNA of the CDR3 is TGTGCCAGCAGTCTACCCCTGGGGGCCGGGAACAATGAGCAGTTCTTC.

The rearrangement joins TRBV14 to TRBJ2-3, with 8 bases matching TRBD1. The CDR3 covers 16 residues. Germline V lookup: CDR1 SGHDN, CDR2 FVKESK. The junction had 8 bases not matched to a gene; V was cut back by 3 bases and J by 3 bases. CDR3 region: CASSQGQGARTDTQYF. The CDR3 DNA reads TGTGCCAGCAGCCAGGGGCAGGGGGCGCGGACAGATACGCAGTATTTT.

The chain recombines TRBV4-3 with TRBJ1-1; the D gene is possibly TRBD1 (6 bases). Trimming removed 0 bases at V and 5 bases at J, with 13 bases between. The CDR3 covers 15 residues. Germline lookup yields CDR1 LGHNA and CDR2 YSLEER. CDR3: CASSQDRGGWTEAFF. The CDR3 DNA follows: TGCGCCAGCAGCCAAGATAGGGGGGGATGGACTGAAGCTTTCTTT.

J is TRBJ2-2 and V is TRBV11-3, with 9 positions matching TRBD1. Germline V gives CDR1 SGHNT, CDR2 YENEEA. The CDR3 is made up of 15 amino acids. After removal of 8 bases from V and 2 bases from J, the junction contained 6 bases not matched to a gene. CDR3 DNA sequence: TGTGCCAGCCGACAGGGGGGTTTCAACACCGGGGAGCTGTTTTTT. Protein product: CASRQGGFNTGELFF.

The chain is built from TRBV9 and TRBJ1-1; D is perhaps TRBD1 (5 bases). V lost 1 base and J lost 4, with 11 bases in between. CDR1 is SGDLS and CDR2 is YYNGEE in the germline V gene. CDR3 length: 14 amino acids. CDR3 bases: TGTGCCAGCAGCGTACTTCAGGGCGGCACTGAAGCTTTCTTT. This encodes CASSVLQGGTEAFF.

The chain recombines TRBV7-2 with TRBJ2-4; the D is unclear. CDR1 is SGHTA, CDR2 FQGNSA, per germline. The length of the CDR3 is 14 residues. The V end was cut by 1 base, the J end by 7 bases, with 11 bases between. CDR3: CASSLVQSGNIQYF. The CDR3 DNA sequence: TGTGCCAGCAGCTTAGTACAGTCTGGGAACATTCAGTACTTC.

The rearrangement links TRBV27 to TRBJ2-1; TRBD2 matches 10 bases. The germline V gene has CDR1 MNHEY and CDR2 SMNVEV (reference sequence). V trimming: 2 bases; J trimming: 7 bases; junction bases outside the gene matches: 5. The CDR3 loop spans 15 amino acids. The CDR3 nucleotides read TGTGCCAGCAGTTTACTAGCGGGAGCGATAAATGAGCAGTTCTTC. Its translation: CASSLLAGAINEQFF.

V gene TRBV10-2 combines with J gene TRBJ2-7, with TRBD2 matching 10 bases. Trimming removed 4 bases from V and 0 bases from J; junction bases left unmatched: 6. The CDR3 consists of 16 residues. Germline V lookup: CDR1 WSHSY, CDR2 SAAADI. The chain's CDR3 is CASSVGASGSSYEQYF. The CDR3, as DNA: TGCGCCAGCAGTGTAGGCGCTAGCGGGAGCTCCTACGAGCAGTACTTC.

The chain employs TRBV20-1 and TRBJ2-3; D not certain. In germline, CDR1 is DFQATT, CDR2 SNEGSKA (reference sequence). The length of the CDR3 is 11 residues. V gave up 6 bases and J gave up 1 base, with 5 bases separating them. The CDR3 sequence is CSAHRTDTQYF. As DNA, the CDR3 is TGCAGTGCCCACCGCACAGATACGCAGTATTTT.

The chain has TRBV13 and TRBJ2-7, with 8 positions matching TRBD1. V lost 4 bases to trimming and J lost 1 base; unmatched junction nucleotides: 6. Germline CDR1 reads PRHDT; CDR2 reads FYEKMQ (reference sequence). The CDR3 runs to 15 residues. CDR3 loop: CASSWAQGASYEQYF. The CDR3 DNA follows: TGTGCCAGCAGCTGGGCGCAGGGGGCGTCCTACGAGCAGTACTTC.

This chain links TRBV28 with TRBJ1-2; the match to TRBD1 covers 10 bases. CDR1 and CDR2 (germline): MDHEN, SYDVKM. The V segment lost 4 bases and the J segment 6 bases; nucleotides outside the gene matches: 2. This CDR3 contains 13 residues. The CDR3 coding sequence is TGTGCCAGCAGTTCGGGACAGGGGAATGGCTACACCTTC. This gives the protein CASSSGQGNGYTF.

This chain uses TRBV30 with TRBJ1-1; 9 bases agree with TRBD1. Trimming at V came to 2 bases and at J to 10 bases, leaving 17 bases not matched to a gene. This CDR3 contains 16 residues. Germline CDR1 GTSNPN, CDR2 SVGIG (reference sequence). As DNA, the CDR3 is TGTGCCTGGAGTAGGGACGGGACAGGGTTGAGTTGGCGAGCTTTCTTT. It specifies CAWSRDGTGLSWRAFF. The whole variable domain, remainder taken from reference TRBV30 and TRBJ1-1, is SQTIHQWPATLVQPVGSPLSLECTVEGTSNPNLYWYRQAAGRGLQLLFYSVGIGQISSEVPQNLSASRPQDRQFILSSKKLLLSDSGFYLCAWSRDGTGLSWRAFFGQGTRLTVV.

The chain is built from TRBV5-1 and TRBJ2-7, with TRBD2 identical over 9 bases. Germline-derived CDR1 and CDR2 are SGHRS and YFSETQ. V gave up 4 bases and J gave up 7 bases; unmatched junction bases: 12. The CDR3 is 15 amino acids. CDR3 bases: TGCGCCAGCAGCACTAGCGGGCTTACTACGTGGGAGCAGTACTTC. Protein: CASSTSGLTTWEQYF.

The chain is built from TRBV18 and TRBJ2-7; tentative D call: TRBD2 (5 bases). V shed 2 bases and J shed 4 bases, with 27 bases lying between them. The CDR3 has 19 amino acids. Per germline, CDR1 KGHSH and CDR2 LQKENI. In nucleotides, the CDR3 is TGTGCCAGCTCACCAATCGTGACCCGAGCGGTTGCAGCACCATACGAGCAGTACTTC. Translating gives CASSPIVTRAVAAPYEQYF.

This clone was recorded once. The chain combines TRBV5-4 with TRBJ1-5, with D tentatively TRBD1 (5 bases). CDR3 length equals 14 residues. The V end lost 4 bases, the J end lost 5 bases, and 13 bases lay between the germline ends. Germline assignment: CDR1 SGHNT and CDR2 YYREEE (reference sequence). The chain's CDR3 is CASSLRDAYQPQHF. CDR3 sequence (DNA): TGTGCCAGCAGCCTGCGGGACGCATATCAGCCCCAGCATTTT.

The chain combines TRBV9 with TRBJ2-3; no reliable D call. Looked up from germline, CDR1 is SGDLS and CDR2 is YYNGEE. Trimming cost V 3 bases and J 6 bases, with 8 bases left between them. This CDR3 comprises 12 residues. DNA for the CDR3: TGTGCCAGCAGCGCGTCCTCCGATACGCAGTATTTT. Protein: CASSASSDTQYF.

The rearrangement uses TRBV5-1 and TRBJ2-3, with 9 bases aligning to TRBD2. Germline CDR1 and CDR2: SGHRS and YFSETQ. After removal of 0 bases from V and 1 base from J, the junction contained 12 bases not matched to a gene. The CDR3 totals 19 residues. CDR3 DNA sequence: TGCGCCAGCAGCTTGGAAGAGACTAGCGGCCTGGGAGGCACAGATACGCAGTATTTT. Encoded protein: CASSLEETSGLGGTDTQYF.

As DNA, the CDR3 is TGTGCCAGCAGCTTAAATGCGGGAGGGGATGAGCAGTTCTTC. Translation gives CASSLNAGGDEQFF. The rearrangement uses TRBV7-2 and TRBJ2-1; 9 nucleotides align to TRBD2. The CDR3 length is 14 residues. Germline V CDR1 and CDR2: SGHTA, FQGNSA. Losses at the gene ends were 2 bases for V and 8 bases for J; bases not matched to a gene: 4.

This chain joins TRBV4-3 and TRBJ2-6; D perhaps matches TRBD1 (6 bases). The CDR3 length is 17 residues. Trimming removed 1 base at V and 0 bases at J, with 10 bases between. The germline gives CDR1 LGHNA, CDR2 YSLEER. CDR3 amino acids: CASSQARGTSGANVLTF. CDR3 bases: TGCGCCAGCAGCCAAGCCAGGGGAACCTCTGGGGCCAACGTCCTGACTTTC.

The chain employs TRBV10-3 and TRBJ1-4; D gene unclear. Germline CDR1 is ENHRY and CDR2 is SYGVKD. The V end lost 2 bases, the J end lost 0 bases, and 13 bases lay between the germline ends. This CDR3 spans 17 amino acids. The CDR3 nucleotides are TGTGCCATCAGTGAGCGGGAACAAGAGACAACTAATGAAAAACTGTTTTTT. Protein sequence: CAISEREQETTNEKLFF.

The V and J genes are TRBV4-3 and TRBJ1-1, with D perhaps matching TRBD1 (5 bases). Germline values: CDR1 LGHNA, CDR2 YSLEER. V shed 0 bases and J shed 5 bases, with 13 bases lying between them. The length of the CDR3 is 15 residues. CDR3 region: CASSQDEGTNTEAFF. CDR3 DNA sequence: TGCGCCAGCAGCCAAGACGAAGGGACGAATACTGAAGCTTTCTTT.

This rearrangement joins TRBV11-3 to TRBJ2-5; a possible D gene is TRBD2 (5 bases). There are 20 residues in the CDR3. Looked up from germline, CDR1 is SGHNT and CDR2 is YENEEA. V was cut by 5 bases and J by 5 bases, with 33 bases left in between. The CDR3 coding sequence is TGTGCCAGCAGCCCCCGGGGAACCGATCGAGGGAGTGTCCTGGGGGAGACCCAGTACTTC. Translating it yields CASSPRGTDRGSVLGETQYF.

The rearrangement links TRBV5-1 to TRBJ2-5; D may be TRBD2 (6 bases). The V end lost 1 base, the J end lost 4 bases, and 14 bases lay between the germline ends. CDR3 length: 15 amino acids. The germline V gene encodes CDR1 SGHRS and CDR2 YFSETQ. The CDR3 protein is CASSLYGGLAETQYF. CDR3 nucleotides: TGCGCCAGCAGCTTGTATGGGGGGTTGGCAGAGACCCAGTACTTC.

The V gene is TRBV5-1, the J gene TRBJ2-5; D is unresolved. This CDR3 has 16 amino acids. The V gene's germline CDR1 is SGHRS and CDR2 YFSETQ. Trimming left V 0 bases short and J 5 bases short, with 17 bases between. The CDR3 DNA sequence: TGCGCCAGCAGCTTGGCTGGCACCCCGCTAAGGGAGACCCAGTACTTC. Its translation: CASSLAGTPLRETQYF. The variable domain in full, completed from reference TRBV5-1 and TRBJ2-5, reads KAGVTQTPRYLIKTRGQQVTLSCSPISGHRSVSWYQQTPGQGLQFLFEYFSETQRNKGNFPGRFSGRQFSNSRSEMNVSTLELGDSALYLCASSLAGTPLRETQYFGPGTRLLVL.

The CDR3 spells CASSEPGPPSINYGYTF. Written as DNA, the CDR3 is TGTGCCAGCAGTGAACCGGGACCTCCAAGTATCAACTATGGCTACACCTTC. This chain joins TRBV25-1 and TRBJ1-2; perhaps TRBD1 as D (5 bases). Trimming shortened V by 2 bases and J by 2 bases, and 18 bases separated the two germline ends. Germline values: CDR1 MGHDK, CDR2 SYGVNS. The CDR3 has 17 residues.